The rows below give T cell receptor beta chains drawn from one sample of a study of CD8 T cells in Susac syndrome. TCRdb re-called the immunoSEQ multiplex PCR reads with MiXCR, one entry per CDR3 protein. The table shows about 100,000 distinct CDR3 sequences, with around 96% occurring only once. The sample taken for sequencing was CD8+ T cells from PBMCs. The receptors here all came from a human donor with Susac syndrome. Both conserved end residues are part of each CDR3. D genes are given only for firm matches. Not all rows give a size; the values are once, few, many and, for expanded clones, a class.

TRBV12-3/TRBV12-4	TRBD2	TRBJ2-3	-	TGTGCCAGCAGGGGGACTAGCGGGAGTTCGCAGTATTTT	CASRGTSGSSQYF
TRBV29-1	-	TRBJ2-7	once	TGCAGCGTTCTTACCTACGAGCAGTACTTC	CSVLTYEQYF
TRBV6-4	-	TRBJ1-1	-	TGTGCCAGCTCGGCGTCGGCGGAGTCCCCGGCTTTCTTT	CASSASAESPAFF
TRBV4-1	-	TRBJ2-5	-	TGCGCCAGCAGCCAAGTGGTTGGAGAGACCCAGTACTTC	CASSQVVGETQYF
TRBV3-1	TRBD2	TRBJ2-5	-	TGTGCCAGCAGCCAAGGCGGGAGGGCCTTAGGTGAAGAGACCCAGTACTTC	CASSQGGRALGEETQYF
TRBV12-3/TRBV12-4	TRBD2	TRBJ2-5	once	TGTGCCAGCAGTTCCGGAGGACTAGCGGGAGTAGAGACCCAGTACTTC	CASSSGGLAGVETQYF
TRBV7-6	-	TRBJ2-7	-	TGTGCCAGCAGCCAAGGGGCAACGGGACCGAATTGGGAGCAGTACTTC	CASSQGATGPNWEQYF
TRBV15	-	TRBJ2-1	-	TGTGCCACCAGCAGACCCGGGATTAACAATGAGCAGTTCTTC	CATSRPGINNEQFF
TRBV9	TRBD2	TRBJ2-1	-	TGTGCCAGCAGCCTAGGACTAGCGGATGAGCAGTTCTTC	CASSLGLADEQFF
TRBV20-1	TRBD1	TRBJ1-2	-	TGCAGTGCTGGCCCCGGGACAGGGGGTTCACAGAATGGCTACACCTTC	CSAGPGTGGSQNGYTF
TRBV20-1	-	TRBJ2-7	-	TGCAGTGCTAACTCGGATGCAACCTCCTACGAGCAGTACTTC	CSANSDATSYEQYF
TRBV4-1	TRBD1	TRBJ1-2	-	TGCGCCAGCAGCCACCAAGGGACAGTCGGGAACTATGGCTACACCTTC	CASSHQGTVGNYGYTF
TRBV3-1	-	TRBJ1-6	-	TGTGCCAGCAGCCAAGTTCTTACGACTTTAAGTTCACCCCTCCACTTT	CASSQVLTTLSSPLHF
TRBV29-1	-	TRBJ2-7	-	TGCAGCGTTCGTACCACCCCCTACGAGCAGTACTTC	CSVRTTPYEQYF
TRBV18	TRBD1	TRBJ2-7	-	TGTGCCAGCTCACCACCAAGTCGGCAGGGGGCGGGGGAGCAGTACTTC	CASSPPSRQGAGEQYF
TRBV25-1	-	TRBJ2-5	-	TGTGCCAGCAGTGCTTACGGGCAGTCACGGGAGACCCAGTACTTC	CASSAYGQSRETQYF
TRBV12-3/TRBV12-4	TRBD1	TRBJ1-5	-	TGTGCCAGCAGTCTATCAGGGGGTCGTCAGCCCCAGCATTTT	CASSLSGGRQPQHF
TRBV5-6	-	TRBJ2-5	-	TGTGCCAGCAGCTTGGGACGAACGTACCAAGAGACCCAGTACTTC	CASSLGRTYQETQYF
TRBV4-2	TRBD2	TRBJ2-1	-	TGTGCCAGCAGCCAAGAAACTAGCGGCTCCTACAATGAGCAGTTCTTC	CASSQETSGSYNEQFF
TRBV20-1	-	TRBJ1-1	-	TGCAGTGCTAGAGGCGCGGGGAGGAGCACTGAAGCTTTCTTT	CSARGAGRSTEAFF
TRBV29-1	TRBD1	TRBJ1-5	-	TGCAGCGTGGCCTCCGGGACAGCAAATCAGCCCCAGCATTTT	CSVASGTANQPQHF
TRBV29-1	TRBD2	TRBJ2-1	-	TGCAGCGTCTCCAGGACTAGCAATGAGCAGTTCTTC	CSVSRTSNEQFF